Below, one TCR beta chain is given with its context. This entry belongs to a study of blood T cells in healthy people across ages. V was pared by 1 base and J by 6 bases, with 6 bases of the junction left unmatched. Germline CDR1 reads SEHNR; CDR2 reads FQNEAQ (reference sequence). The CDR3 extends over 15 amino acids. PCR was performed a second time for about 7 to 12 cycles using a sample-barcoded 5' primer and a J-beta primer mix. TCRdb independently ran MiXCR on the 5' RACE reads; one entry per CDR3 protein. The sample records 1,500,000 or so distinct CDR3 sequences, around 59% being singletons. The chain links TRBV7-9 to TRBJ2-3; 8 positions agree with TRBD2. The TCR comes from a man aged 18 to 30 in good health. Sequencing input: blood. CDR3 nucleotide sequence: TGTGCCAGCAGCTTAGTATTCGGGAGGGCTGATACGCAGTATTTT. Its protein product is CASSLVFGRADTQYF.